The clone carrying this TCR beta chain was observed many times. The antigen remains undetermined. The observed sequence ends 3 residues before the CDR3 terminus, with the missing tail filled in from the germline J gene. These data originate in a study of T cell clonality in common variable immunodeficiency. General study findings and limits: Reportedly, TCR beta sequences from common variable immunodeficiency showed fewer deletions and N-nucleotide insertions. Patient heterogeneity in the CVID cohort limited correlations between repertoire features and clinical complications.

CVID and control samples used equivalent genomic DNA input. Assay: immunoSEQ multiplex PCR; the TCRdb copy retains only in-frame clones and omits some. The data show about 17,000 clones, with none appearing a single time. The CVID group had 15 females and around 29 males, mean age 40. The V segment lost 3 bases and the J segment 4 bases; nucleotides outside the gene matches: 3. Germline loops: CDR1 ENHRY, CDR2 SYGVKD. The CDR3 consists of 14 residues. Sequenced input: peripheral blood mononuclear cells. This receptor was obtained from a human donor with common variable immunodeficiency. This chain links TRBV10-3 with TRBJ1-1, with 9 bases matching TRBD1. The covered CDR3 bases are TGTGCCATCAGTGAAGGGACAGGGAGCACTGAA. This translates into CAISEGTGSTE. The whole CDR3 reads CAISEGTGSTEAFF.